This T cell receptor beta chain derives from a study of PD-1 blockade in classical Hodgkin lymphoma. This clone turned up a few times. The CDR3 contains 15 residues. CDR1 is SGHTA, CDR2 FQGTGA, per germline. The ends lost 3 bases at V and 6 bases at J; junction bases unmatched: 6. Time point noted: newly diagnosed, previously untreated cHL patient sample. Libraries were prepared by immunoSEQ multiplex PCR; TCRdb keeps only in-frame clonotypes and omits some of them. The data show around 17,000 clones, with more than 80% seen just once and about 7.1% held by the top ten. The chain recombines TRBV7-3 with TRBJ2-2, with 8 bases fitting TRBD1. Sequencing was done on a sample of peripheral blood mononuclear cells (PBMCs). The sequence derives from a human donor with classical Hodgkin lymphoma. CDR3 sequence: CASSLITGGPGELFF. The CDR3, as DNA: TGTGCCAGCAGCTTGATAACAGGGGGACCCGGGGAGCTGTTTTTT.